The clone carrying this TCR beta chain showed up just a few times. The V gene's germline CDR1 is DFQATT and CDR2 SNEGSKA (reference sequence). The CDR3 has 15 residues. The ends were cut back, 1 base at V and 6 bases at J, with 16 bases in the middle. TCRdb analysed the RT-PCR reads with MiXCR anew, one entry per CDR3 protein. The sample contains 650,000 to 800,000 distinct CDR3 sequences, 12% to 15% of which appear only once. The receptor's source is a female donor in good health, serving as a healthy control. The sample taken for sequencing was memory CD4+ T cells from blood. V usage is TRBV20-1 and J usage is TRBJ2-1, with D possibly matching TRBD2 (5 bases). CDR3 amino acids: CSARVEPNRGNEQFF. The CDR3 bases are TGCAGTGCTAGAGTAGAGCCCAATCGGGGCAATGAGCAGTTCTTC.